This TCR beta chain is drawn from a study of blood T cells in healthy people across ages. Broader study findings: Any changes in expanded clonotypes were possibly confounded, as donor CMV status remained unknown. A greater number of naive CD4+ cells and higher diversity distinguished long-lived donors from aged donors.

Each donor was a healthy Caucasian individual from Russia, aged about 6 to 95. Comment on this clonotype: Its antigen is still unknown.

This CDR3 is 15 amino acids long. Germline CDR1 is DFQATT and CDR2 is SNEGSKA (reference sequence). Between the trimmed V and J ends, which lost 5 bases and 0 bases, there was a span of 14 bases. Combining a sample-barcoded 5' primer with a J-beta primer mix, a second PCR ran for about 6 to 11 cycles. The template-switch adaptor, which had 12 random nucleotides, put a tag on each cDNA molecule. MiXCR, run by TCRdb on the 5' RACE reads, gives a single entry per CDR3 protein. The profile shows almost 800,000 distinct CDR3 sequences, nearly 60% of them singletons. The sequence derives from a man in his thirties or forties in good health. The sequencing input was blood. The rearrangement joins TRBV20-1 to TRBJ2-1; unclear D gene. Written as DNA, the CDR3 is TGCAGTGCTGTACCCTGGGGTAGCTCCTACAATGAGCAGTTCTTC. Translating gives CSAVPWGSSYNEQFF.